Following are 15 T cell receptor beta chains from one sample sequenced in a study of regulatory T cells in long-lasting Graves disease. The time point here: persistent/refractory GD, antithyroid drugs over 5 years with positive TRAb. From RNA extracted from PBMCs, the TCR library was made. Through Arm-PCR of CDR3 regions and iRepertoire HTBI primers, TCR beta libraries were built. From the multiplex PCR reads, TCRdb called clonotypes with MiXCR, one entry per CDR3 protein. The sample carries more than 300,000 distinct CDR3 sequences, about 20% recorded once. The sample in question was peripheral blood mononuclear cells (PBMCs), obtained when the disease was refractory, from a patient treated with antithyroid drugs. All receptors come from a female donor with Graves disease.

The chain employs TRBV7-8 and TRBJ2-3; tentative D call: TRBD2 (6 bases). Trimming took off 5 bases at V and 1 base at J, with 10 bases between the two ends. Per the germline V gene, CDR1 is SGHVS and CDR2 is FQNEAQ. The length of the CDR3 is 14 residues. The CDR3 nucleotides read TGTGCCAGCAGCCCGGGGACTGGCACAGATACGCAGTATTTT. Protein product: CASSPGTGTDTQYF.

This chain joins TRBV7-9 and TRBJ1-6, with TRBD1 as a possible D gene (5 bases). This CDR3 has 17 amino acids. Germline loops: CDR1 SEHNR, CDR2 FQNEAQ (reference sequence). The V and J ends lost 6 bases and 0 bases respectively, with 15 bases between them. CDR3 DNA: TGTGCCAGCAGGGACTCAAGGGGTGGCTCCTATAATTCACCCCTCCACTTT. Protein sequence: CASRDSRGGSYNSPLHF.

This clonotype was seen more than once but under ten times. V gene TRBV20-1 combines with J gene TRBJ1-1, with D hard to call. V lost 6 bases to trimming and J lost 1 base, with 12 bases between them. CDR1 is DFQATT and CDR2 is SNEGSKA in the germline V gene (reference sequence). This CDR3 contains 13 residues. The CDR3 coding sequence is TGCAGTGCGACCTCGGCGGGGAACACTGAAGCTTTCTTT. The encoded protein is CSATSAGNTEAFF.

This clonotype was detected many times. The V and J genes are TRBV6-1 and TRBJ2-5; 8 nucleotides match TRBD1. The CDR3 sequence is 15 residues long. The V and J ends lost 6 bases and 2 bases, in that order; junction bases with no gene match: 8. Germline CDR1 is MNHNS and CDR2 is SASEGT. The CDR3: CASSTIRGHQETQYF. DNA for the CDR3: TGTGCCAGCAGCACAATCAGGGGGCATCAAGAGACCCAGTACTTC.

This clonotype was seen a handful of times. CDR3 coding DNA: TGTGCCAGCAGCTTAGAATACCAAGAGACCCAGTACTTC. Protein: CASSLEYQETQYF. The chain is built from TRBV7-9 and TRBJ2-5; D gene unclear. This CDR3 has 13 amino acids. V dropped 1 base and J dropped 0 bases, with 3 bases sitting between them. Germline values: CDR1 SEHNR, CDR2 FQNEAQ (reference sequence).

This clonotype was picked up many times. The rearrangement uses TRBV28 and TRBJ2-7; D perhaps matches TRBD2 (5 bases). There are 16 residues in the CDR3. Trimming took off 7 bases at V and 1 base at J, with 20 bases between the two ends. Germline CDR1 is MDHEN and CDR2 is SYDVKM. The CDR3 nucleotides read TGTGCCAGCATTCCTTCGGTGGGTCGAGGGTCCTACGAGCAGTACTTC. It is translated as CASIPSVGRGSYEQYF. Variable domain in full (rest from reference TRBV28 and TRBJ2-7): DVKVTQSSRYLVKRTGEKVFLECVQDMDHENMFWYRQDPGLGLRLIYFSYDVKMKEKGDIPEGYSVSREKKERFSLILESASTNQTSMYLCASIPSVGRGSYEQYFGPGTRLTVT.

This clonotype was seen a few times. V and J are TRBV28 and TRBJ2-1; D may be TRBD2 (6 bases). The CDR3 loop spans 13 amino acids. Trimming left V 3 bases short and J 9 bases short, with 12 bases between. Germline values: CDR1 MDHEN, CDR2 SYDVKM. The CDR3 protein is CASSFLGGSEQFF. CDR3 coding DNA: TGTGCCAGCAGTTTTCTTGGGGGGAGTGAGCAGTTCTTC.

This clonotype was counted many times. The chain carries TRBV30 and TRBJ1-5; D is perhaps TRBD1 (5 bases). The CDR3 is 16 residues long. CDR1 GTSNPN and CDR2 SVGIG come from the germline V gene (reference sequence). Trimming stripped 3 bases from V and 0 bases from J, with 15 bases between. The CDR3 sequence is CAWSLFGGYSNQPQHF. The CDR3 region has the DNA TGTGCCTGGAGCTTATTTGGGGGATATAGCAATCAGCCCCAGCATTTT.

The chain employs TRBV4-1 and TRBJ1-1, with TRBD1 matching over 9 bases. In germline, CDR1 is MGHRA, CDR2 YSYEKL. The CDR3 has 16 amino acids. Trimming removed 8 bases from V and 5 bases from J; junction bases left unmatched: 15. Here the CDR3 reads CASSGTGLPRRTEAFF. CDR3 nucleotides: TGCGCCAGCTCCGGGACAGGGCTCCCACGCAGAACTGAAGCTTTCTTT.

This clonotype came up a few times. V and J are TRBV18 and TRBJ1-4; D is ambiguous. V lost 3 bases and J 4 bases, leaving 15 bases between the germline ends. The CDR3 loop spans 16 amino acids. Germline V gene data show CDR1 as KGHSH and CDR2 as LQKENI. DNA of the CDR3: TGTGCCAGCTCACCCCCCGGAGCGGATTATAATGAAAAACTGTTTTTT. This codes for CASSPPGADYNEKLFF.

This clonotype was counted many times. The chain uses TRBV10-1 and TRBJ1-5, with D tentatively TRBD1 (5 bases). CDR1 is WNHNN, CDR2 SYGVQD, per germline (reference sequence). V was cut by 4 bases and J by 0 bases, with 16 bases left in between. CDR3 length: 17 amino acids. The CDR3 sequence: CASSVGPNDYSNQPQHF. The CDR3 nucleotides read TGCGCCAGCAGTGTGGGGCCGAACGATTATAGCAATCAGCCCCAGCATTTT.

This clonotype appeared once. The rearrangement joins TRBV5-1 to TRBJ1-1, with 7 bases that match TRBD1. V dropped 0 bases and J dropped 4; count of bases not matched to a gene: 3. The CDR3 spans 14 residues. Per germline, CDR1 SGHRS and CDR2 YFSETQ. In DNA form, the CDR3 reads TGCGCCAGCAGCTTGGGGCAGGGGGTCACTGAAGCTTTCTTT. This gives the protein CASSLGQGVTEAFF.

The CDR3 spells CASSLGSPSGNTIYF. CDR3 coding DNA: TGTGCCAGCAGCCTGGGGTCGCCCTCTGGAAACACCATATATTTT. This sequence joins TRBV5-4 and TRBJ1-3; no firm D call. With 4 bases removed from V and 0 bases from J, the gap between germline ends came to 11 bases. Germline V gene sequence: CDR1 SGHNT, CDR2 YYREEE (reference sequence). The CDR3 sequence is 15 residues long. Supplemented by reference TRBV5-4 and TRBJ1-3, the full variable domain reads ETGVTQSPTHLIKTRGQQVTLRCSSQSGHNTVSWYQQALGQGPQFIFQYYREEENGRGNFPPRFSGLQFPNYSSELNVNALELDDSALYLCASSLGSPSGNTIYFGEGSWLTVV.

This clonotype was observed at least ten times. This sequence joins TRBV3-1 and TRBJ1-4; D may be TRBD1 (5 bases). The CDR3 runs to 13 residues. With 0 bases removed from V and 10 bases from J, the gap between germline ends came to 9 bases. Germline-derived CDR1 and CDR2 are LGHDT and YNNKEL (reference sequence). CDR3 bases: TGTGCCAGCAGCCAAGACCAGGGTGTAAAACTGTTTTTT. Translating gives CASSQDQGVKLFF.

This clonotype has a handful of counts. This sequence joins TRBV7-2 and TRBJ2-3; 9 nucleotides match TRBD2. The CDR3 is 14 residues long. Germline V lookup: CDR1 SGHTA, CDR2 FQGNSA. V gave up 6 bases and J gave up 1 base; unmatched junction bases: 2. CDR3 loop: CASSLAGRTDTQYF. As DNA, the CDR3 is TGTGCCAGCAGTCTAGCGGGGCGCACAGATACGCAGTATTTT. Supplemented by reference TRBV7-2 and TRBJ2-3, the full variable domain reads GAGVSQSPSNKVTEKGKDVELRCDPISGHTALYWYRQSLGQGLEFLIYFQGNSAPDKSGLPSDRFSAERTGGSVSTLTIQRTQQEDSAVYLCASSLAGRTDTQYFGPGTRLTVL.